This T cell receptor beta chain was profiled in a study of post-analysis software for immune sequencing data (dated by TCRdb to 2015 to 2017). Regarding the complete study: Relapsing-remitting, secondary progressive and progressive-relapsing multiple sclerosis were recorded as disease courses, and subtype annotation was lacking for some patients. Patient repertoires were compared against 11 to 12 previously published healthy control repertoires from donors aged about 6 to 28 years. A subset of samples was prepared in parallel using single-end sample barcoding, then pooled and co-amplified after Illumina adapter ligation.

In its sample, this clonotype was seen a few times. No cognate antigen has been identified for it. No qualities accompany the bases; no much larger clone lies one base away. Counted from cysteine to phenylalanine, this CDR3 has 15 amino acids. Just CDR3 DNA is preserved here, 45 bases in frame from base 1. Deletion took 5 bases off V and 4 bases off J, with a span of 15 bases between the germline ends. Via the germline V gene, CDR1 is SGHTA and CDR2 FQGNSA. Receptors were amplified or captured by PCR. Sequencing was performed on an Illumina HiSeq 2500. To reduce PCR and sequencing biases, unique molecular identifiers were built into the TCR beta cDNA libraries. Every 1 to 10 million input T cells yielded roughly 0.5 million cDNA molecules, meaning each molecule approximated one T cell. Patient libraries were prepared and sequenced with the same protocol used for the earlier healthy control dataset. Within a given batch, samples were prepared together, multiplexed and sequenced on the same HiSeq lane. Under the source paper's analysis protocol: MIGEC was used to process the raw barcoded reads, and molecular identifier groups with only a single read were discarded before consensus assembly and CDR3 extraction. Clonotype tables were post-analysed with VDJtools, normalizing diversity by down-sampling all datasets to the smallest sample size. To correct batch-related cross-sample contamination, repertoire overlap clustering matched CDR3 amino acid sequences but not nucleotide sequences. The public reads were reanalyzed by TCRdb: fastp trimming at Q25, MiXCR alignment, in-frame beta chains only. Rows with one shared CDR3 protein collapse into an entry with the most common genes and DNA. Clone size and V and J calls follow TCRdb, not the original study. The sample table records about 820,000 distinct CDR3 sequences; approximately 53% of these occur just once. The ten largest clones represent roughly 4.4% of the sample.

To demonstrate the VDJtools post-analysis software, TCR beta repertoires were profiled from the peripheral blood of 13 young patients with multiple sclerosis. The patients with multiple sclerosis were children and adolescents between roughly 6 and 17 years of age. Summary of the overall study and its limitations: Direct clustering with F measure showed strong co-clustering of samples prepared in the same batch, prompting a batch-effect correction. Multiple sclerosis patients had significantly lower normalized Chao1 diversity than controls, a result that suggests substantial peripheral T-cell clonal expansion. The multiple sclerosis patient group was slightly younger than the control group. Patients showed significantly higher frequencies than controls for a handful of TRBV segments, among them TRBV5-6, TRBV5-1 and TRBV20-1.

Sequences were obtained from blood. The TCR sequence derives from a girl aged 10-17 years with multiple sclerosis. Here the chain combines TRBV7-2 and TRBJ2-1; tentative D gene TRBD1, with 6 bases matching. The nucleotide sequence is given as TGTGCCAGCAGCCCTGCTCTAGGACAGTACAATGAGCAGTTCTTC. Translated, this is CASSPALGQYNEQFF.